These 9 T cell receptor beta chains were sequenced from one sample in a study of cytomegalovirus exposure and HLA in healthy donors. In the PCR, 60 Vbeta and 13 Jbeta primers were used. Profiling relied on immunoSEQ multiplex PCR, and the TCRdb table lists in-frame clones only, not all of them. This sample has about 150,000 clones, with 84% found just once. The source material was PBMCs. Receptors were obtained from a boy aged 2 to 10 in good health and CMV-seronegative.

This clone was detected only a few times. The V call is TRBV18, the J call TRBJ1-4; no clear D gene. Germline CDR1 and CDR2: KGHSH and LQKENI. Deletions cut 2 bases from V and 7 bases from J, with 23 bases between. This CDR3 has 18 amino acids. The CDR3 DNA reads TGTGCCAGCTCACCAATTTGGGCCGATCGGGCCGAGGGTGAAAAACTGTTTTTT. This gives the protein CASSPIWADRAEGEKLFF.

V is TRBV11-2 and J is TRBJ1-1; 8 nucleotides match TRBD1. After removal of 0 bases from V and 0 bases from J, the junction contained 6 bases not matched to a gene. The CDR3 has 17 residues. Germline V gene lookup returns CDR1 SGHAT and CDR2 FQNNGV. DNA of the CDR3: TGTGCCAGCAGCTTAGATCTCAGGGGGCGAATGAACACTGAAGCTTTCTTT. Its translation: CASSLDLRGRMNTEAFF.

The chain joins TRBV27 to TRBJ2-1; 14 bases agree with TRBD2. The germline V gene encodes CDR1 MNHEY and CDR2 SMNVEV (reference sequence). The CDR3 consists of 16 residues. The trim removed 4 bases at V and 7 bases at J, leaving 6 bases unmatched. The CDR3 nucleotides are TGTGCCAGCAGTTCCCGGACTAGCGGGAGGCGAAATGAGCAGTTCTTC. Its protein product is CASSSRTSGRRNEQFF.

The CDR3 DNA is TGTGCCAGTAGTAGTACAACAGGGGGCTGGAACTATGGCTACACCTTC. This sequence encodes CASSSTTGGWNYGYTF. The chain carries TRBV19 and TRBJ1-2; 9 nucleotides align to TRBD1. V lost 4 bases and J lost 2; bases outside the gene matches: 8. In germline, CDR1 is LNHDA, CDR2 SQIVND (reference sequence). The CDR3 contains 16 residues.

This clone was counted a single time. The chain joins TRBV5-4 to TRBJ1-1; perhaps TRBD1 as D (6 bases). Trimming took 4 bases from V and 5 from J, leaving 27 bases between them. This CDR3 comprises 18 residues. Germline lookup yields CDR1 SGHNT and CDR2 YYREEE (reference sequence). CDR3 nucleotide sequence: TGTGCCAGCAGCCCCAAACGTCTGGGGGGGCAAAGGGTAACTGAAGCTTTCTTT. It is translated as CASSPKRLGGQRVTEAFF. Full variable domain (remainder filled in from reference TRBV5-4 and TRBJ1-1): ETGVTQSPTHLIKTRGQQVTLRCSSQSGHNTVSWYQQALGQGPQFIFQYYREEENGRGNFPPRFSGLQFPNYSSELNVNALELDDSALYLCASSPKRLGGQRVTEAFFGQGTRLTVV.

The chain couples TRBV10-3 to TRBJ2-1, with 8 bases matching TRBD2. The length of the CDR3 is 15 residues. The germline gives CDR1 ENHRY, CDR2 SYGVKD. After removal of 7 bases from V and 6 bases from J, the junction contained 11 bases not matched to a gene. The chain's CDR3 is CAIKAVAGSGNEQFF. The CDR3 coding sequence is TGTGCCATCAAAGCCGTAGCGGGATCGGGCAATGAGCAGTTCTTC.

V usage is TRBV6-1 and J usage is TRBJ2-7; D is ambiguous. Trimming removed 4 bases from V and 0 bases from J, with 13 bases in between. CDR1 is MNHNS, CDR2 SASEGT, per germline. CDR3 size: 15 residues. CDR3 sequence: CASSGRDLSSYEQYF. The DNA for the CDR3 is TGTGCCAGCAGTGGCCGTGACTTGAGCTCCTACGAGCAGTACTTC.

CDR3 in amino acids: CASSREYSGNTIYF. DNA for the CDR3: TGTGCCAGCAGTCGAGAGTACTCTGGAAACACCATATATTTT. The chain uses TRBV7-9 and TRBJ1-3, with D unresolved. V dropped 6 bases and J dropped 0 bases, with 9 bases sitting between them. This CDR3 region has 14 residues. Germline CDR1 is SEHNR and CDR2 is FQNEAQ (reference sequence).

V is TRBV28 and J is TRBJ2-1; 9 positions match TRBD1. CDR3 length: 14 residues. With 2 bases clipped from V and 8 bases from J, the junction kept 4 bases outside the gene matches. Per the germline V gene, CDR1 is MDHEN and CDR2 is SYDVKM. CDR3 bases: TGTGCCAGCAGTTTAAGACAGGGGGGGTATGAGCAGTTCTTC. This gives the protein CASSLRQGGYEQFF. Drawing the rest from reference TRBV28 and TRBJ2-1, the complete variable domain is DVKVTQSSRYLVKRTGEKVFLECVQDMDHENMFWYRQDPGLGLRLIYFSYDVKMKEKGDIPEGYSVSREKKERFSLILESASTNQTSMYLCASSLRQGGYEQFFGPGTRLTVL.